This TCR beta chain was profiled in a study of T cell repertoires in cytomegalovirus infection. A remark on this clonotype: Antigen specificity is unknown. One end of the junction fails to match germline, which may point to a read error.

MiXCR, applied by TCRdb to the reads, yields one record per CDR3 protein. Of hundreds of thousands of distinct CDR3 sequences in the sample, roughly a third are singletons; the top ten hold roughly a sixth. This sample comprised cultured PBMCs, obtained from culture after CMV antigen stimulation. This TCR was sampled from a human donor in good health (CMV status not recorded). Some clones in this sample may be carry-over from other donors' samples.

The CDR3 sequence is CASSPSPTSGEQFF. CDR3 DNA sequence: TGTGCTAGCAGCCCCTCCCCTACTAGTGGTGAGCAGTTCTTC. V is TRBV7-6 and J is TRBJ2-1, with D possibly being TRBD2 (5 bases). The germline V gene encodes CDR1 SGHVS and CDR2 FNYEAQ. This CDR3 region has 14 residues.